The 18 T cell receptor beta chains given below trace back to one sample, sequenced in a study of blood T cell repertoires in COVID-19. The assay was immunoSEQ multiplex PCR, and TCRdb's table has in-frame clones only and misses some. The sample lists hundreds of thousands of clones, around 80% seen once, with over 1.5% in the top ten. Sequencing input: peripheral blood. Receptors were obtained from a woman older than 75 with acute or convalescent COVID-19.

The rearrangement uses TRBV19 and TRBJ1-3; TRBD1 agrees at 9 bases. The CDR3 runs to 15 residues. Trimming cost V 6 bases and J 0 bases; bases outside gene matches: 3. Germline-derived CDR1 and CDR2 are LNHDA and SQIVND (reference sequence). The CDR3 DNA follows: TGTGCCAGTAGAAGACAGGGGGACTCTGGAAACACCATATATTTT. Protein sequence: CASRRQGDSGNTIYF.

This sequence joins TRBV19 and TRBJ2-5; 15 bases match TRBD2. This CDR3 has 15 residues. Trimming cost V 4 bases and J 9 bases; bases outside gene matches: 6. The germline V gene encodes CDR1 LNHDA and CDR2 SQIVND (reference sequence). This chain's CDR3 is CASSRTSGGAEAQYF. In DNA form, the CDR3 reads TGTGCCAGTAGTAGGACTAGCGGGGGGGCTGAGGCCCAGTACTTC.

The chain couples TRBV7-9 to TRBJ2-5; D is unresolved. The V and J ends lost 5 bases and 0 bases respectively, with 13 bases between them. This CDR3 has 15 residues. In germline, CDR1 is SEHNR, CDR2 FQNEAQ (reference sequence). This chain's CDR3 is CASSPSRRNQETQYF. CDR3 bases: TGTGCCAGCAGCCCCAGCCGGCGGAACCAAGAGACCCAGTACTTC.

The chain combines TRBV7-9 with TRBJ2-7, with 9 bases lining up with TRBD2. Germline CDR1 and CDR2: SEHNR and FQNEAQ (reference sequence). The CDR3 consists of 14 residues. J was trimmed by 2 bases and V by 6 bases; bases with no gene match: 5. CDR3 DNA: TGTGCCAGCAGTCCGGCTAGCGGGGCCTACGAGCAGTACTTC. This translates into CASSPASGAYEQYF.

This clone was found a few times. The chain combines TRBV28 with TRBJ1-5; the D is unclear. CDR1 and CDR2 (germline): MDHEN, SYDVKM. The V end was cut by 6 bases, the J end by 9 bases, with 12 bases between. The CDR3 sequence is 12 residues long. The DNA for the CDR3 is TGTGCCAGCAGCCGACTAGGAGGGCCCCAGCATTTT. It translates to CASSRLGGPQHF.

The CDR3 spells CASSIPGTGVGEKLFF. CDR3 bases: TGTGCCAGCAGTATCCCCGGGACAGGGGTAGGTGAAAAACTGTTTTTT. The chain couples TRBV28 to TRBJ1-4; 10 positions match TRBD1. Unmatched junction bases numbered 10, after V lost 5 bases and J lost 7 bases. The germline V gene encodes CDR1 MDHEN and CDR2 SYDVKM. The CDR3 sequence is 16 residues long.

The chain is built from TRBV5-1 and TRBJ1-1, with D uncertain. Trimming pared 4 bases from V and 5 bases from J, leaving 15 bases between. The CDR3 is 14 residues long. Germline values: CDR1 SGHRS, CDR2 YFSETQ. The CDR3 region is CASSPQAAGTEAFF. CDR3 in DNA: TGCGCCAGCAGCCCCCAGGCCGCGGGGACTGAAGCTTTCTTT.

The J gene is TRBJ2-7, the V gene TRBV5-8, with D possibly TRBD2 on 5 matching bases. The germline V and J ends were trimmed by 5 bases and 1 base, with 10 bases remaining between them. Germline CDR1 and CDR2: SGHTS and YDEGEE. The CDR3 runs to 13 residues. CDR3 sequence reads: CASRLRGSYEQYF. The CDR3 nucleotides read TGTGCCAGCAGGTTGAGAGGGTCCTACGAGCAGTACTTC.

The chain couples TRBV3-1 (or the pseudogene TRBV3-2) to TRBJ1-2, with TRBD1 as a possible D gene (5 bases). Trimming removed 3 bases from V and 8 bases from J, with 16 bases in between. Germline V gene sequence: CDR1 LGHDT, CDR2 YNNKEL (reference sequence). The CDR3 length is 14 residues. The CDR3, as DNA: TGTGCCAGCAGCCAGGGGAGGGGTTTGGGCGGCTACACCTTC. This gives the protein CASSQGRGLGGYTF.

This clone was counted once. The CDR3, as DNA: TGCAGCGTTGTGAATAGCGGGGACTCTACGAGCTCCTACAATGAGCAGTTCTTC. Amino acid sequence: CSVVNSGDSTSSYNEQFF. The V gene is TRBV29-1, the J gene TRBJ2-1, with 8 bases fitting TRBD2. V shed 4 bases, J shed 0 bases, and the junction held 14 bases outside the gene matches. Per the germline V gene, CDR1 is SQVTM and CDR2 is ANQGSEA. The CDR3 sequence is 18 residues long.

The chain is built from TRBV5-1 and TRBJ2-3; 7 nucleotides align to TRBD1. The CDR3 sequence is 14 residues long. CDR1 and CDR2 (germline): SGHRS, YFSETQ. The V segment lost 4 bases and the J segment 0 bases; nucleotides outside the gene matches: 2. CDR3 region: CASSVDRSTDTQYF. CDR3 DNA sequence: TGCGCCAGCAGCGTGGACAGGAGCACAGATACGCAGTATTTT.

The chain combines TRBV6-4 with TRBJ2-7; 9 nucleotides agree with TRBD2. The V gene end was trimmed by 5 bases and the J gene end by 4 bases; junction bases not matched to a gene: 12. This CDR3 region has 16 residues. Germline CDR1 MRHNA, CDR2 SNTAGT. As DNA, the CDR3 is TGTGCCAGCAGTTCCTTAGCGGGAGAGACCAGGTACGAGCAGTACTTC. Amino acid sequence: CASSSLAGETRYEQYF.

CDR3 nucleotide sequence: TGTGCCAGCAGGACAGGGGACGAAAAACTGTTTTTT. Translated: CASRTGDEKLFF. The chain uses TRBV6-1 and TRBJ1-4; TRBD1 matches at 8 bases. Trimming took 6 bases from V and 8 from J; bases not matched to a gene: 2. This CDR3 is built from 12 residues. Germline V gives CDR1 MNHNS, CDR2 SASEGT.

The rearrangement links TRBV19 to TRBJ2-1, with 7 nucleotides matching TRBD2. This CDR3 has 16 amino acids. Trimming removed 3 bases from V and 2 bases from J; junction bases left unmatched: 7. The germline V gene has CDR1 LNHDA and CDR2 SQIVND (reference sequence). The CDR3 DNA follows: TGTGCCAGTAGTATGACTAGCCGGAATACCTACAATGAGCAGTTCTTC. This encodes CASSMTSRNTYNEQFF.

This clone appeared a single time. The rearrangement joins TRBV5-5 to TRBJ1-1; perhaps TRBD1 as D (5 bases). Germline V gene data show CDR1 as SGHKS and CDR2 as YYEKEE (reference sequence). The V and J ends lost 4 bases and 6 bases respectively, with 31 bases between them. The CDR3 spans 19 residues. The CDR3 sequence: CASSQLTPATPGRKAEAFF. Written as DNA, the CDR3 is TGTGCCAGCAGCCAGCTTACCCCAGCTACGCCAGGGCGAAAGGCTGAAGCTTTCTTT.

This clone was detected only a few times. The genes are TRBV5-1 and TRBJ2-7; 8 bases are a match to TRBD2. This CDR3 has 13 residues. In germline, CDR1 is SGHRS, CDR2 YFSETQ. Losses at the gene ends were 6 bases for V and 6 bases for J; bases not matched to a gene: 8. This CDR3 reads CASMVTGGSEQYF. The DNA for the CDR3 is TGCGCCAGCATGGTGACGGGAGGGAGCGAGCAGTACTTC.

The chain's CDR3 is CASSLRDTYGYTF. The CDR3 nucleotides read TGTGCCAGCAGTTTAAGGGACACTTATGGCTACACCTTC. The chain employs TRBV28 and TRBJ1-2; perhaps TRBD1 as D (6 bases). This CDR3 is 13 amino acids long. V gave up 2 bases and J gave up 5 bases, with 9 bases separating them. Germline V gene lookup returns CDR1 MDHEN and CDR2 SYDVKM.

This clone has only a few counts. The CDR3 sequence is CASSLSGDTQYF. CDR3 DNA sequence: TGTGCCAGCAGCTTATCAGGGGATACGCAGTATTTT. This chain joins TRBV11-1 and TRBJ2-3, with D perhaps matching TRBD1 (5 bases). The germline V gene has CDR1 SGHAT and CDR2 FQDESV (reference sequence). V lost 2 bases to trimming and J lost 6 bases, with 6 bases between them. This CDR3 contains 12 residues.